This T cell receptor (beta chain) was sequenced in a study of cytomegalovirus exposure and HLA in healthy donors. Findings of the study overall: In a later analysis, donors in an Asian-associated ancestry cluster reportedly had fewer N-insertions in productive TCRs than the cohort mean. HLA-A and HLA-B allele assignments for most subjects were reportedly predicted accurately using TCR beta sequences. Analyzed later, association rates of TCRs varied across HLA loci, with DRB1 most and HLA-C fewest.

Trimming took 1 base from V and 0 from J, leaving 4 bases between them. This CDR3 region has 14 residues. Germline CDR1 and CDR2: SGHRS and YFSETQ. As to this clone: Its matching antigen is unknown. The same CDR3 also results from other DNA sequences found in this sample.

Primers: 60 Vbeta forward and 13 Jbeta reverse. Authors' analysis steps: There were tens of millions of unique TCR beta chains by a later count, and around 10 million of them were shared. Sequenced by immunoSEQ multiplex PCR; TCRdb stores in-frame clones only, minus some. V, J and clone size are those of that table, while D and trimming were read from the DNA. The sample carries around 150,000 clones, roughly 70% recorded once. The V gene is TRBV5-1, the J gene TRBJ1-4; D unresolved. The source is a man between 35 and 55 years old in good health and CMV-seropositive. The sequencing input was PBMCs. The DNA of the CDR3 is TGCGCCAGCAGCTTGTCAGCAACTAATGAAAAACTGTTTTTT. It yields the protein CASSLSATNEKLFF.